This T cell receptor beta chain was sequenced during a study of Ad26.COV2.S vaccination and SARS-CoV-2 variants. Study context: Participant was drawn from the COV1001 Ad26.COV2.S trial arm. Intramuscular Ad26.COV2.S at 5x10^10 or 1x10^11 viral particles.

General study results and limits: Estimates derived from TCR breadth and depth analyses may have underestimated total T cell responses.

On this clone: Its antigen remains unidentified.

The CDR3 is 18 residues long. Germline V gene lookup returns CDR1 SNHLY and CDR2 FYNNEI. Trimming left V 8 bases short and J 4 bases short, with 24 bases between. Profiled with immunoSEQ multiplex PCR; TCRdb holds only in-frame clones, not every one. The sample carries about 250,000 clones, around nine tenths recorded once. As for treatment: some 20 received Ad26.COV2.S at low or high dose, single or two shots; about five received placebo; per-sample allocation not given. Sampling took place 63 days after the first vaccine or placebo injection. Ad26.COV2.S expressed prefusion-stabilized spike from the original Wuhan strain.

The origin of this receptor is a person between 18 and 60 years old who received the Ad26.COV2.S COVID-19 vaccine or a placebo. V gene TRBV2 combines with J gene TRBJ1-6; tentatively, D is TRBD1 (6 bases). The sequenced sample was peripheral blood, obtained in a trial of Ad26.COV2.S vaccine versus placebo. CDR3 sequence reads: CASVASQGKIKYNSPLHF. CDR3 sequence (DNA): TGTGCCAGCGTAGCTTCACAGGGAAAGATTAAATATAATTCACCCCTCCACTTT.